This T cell receptor beta chain was sequenced for a study of cytomegalovirus exposure and HLA in healthy donors. In the study overall: Per a later analysis, the roughly 700 first-cohort and 120 or so validation repertoires shared one platform.

General study findings and limits: TCR clusters originating in the first cohort tended to co-occur in the 120 validation repertoires, according to a later analysis.

Deletions cut 6 bases from V and 5 bases from J, with 14 bases between. The CDR3 loop spans 13 amino acids. Germline values: CDR1 GTSNPN, CDR2 SVGIG (reference sequence). Profiling relied on immunoSEQ multiplex PCR, and the TCRdb table lists in-frame clones only, not all of them. The data contain fewer than 150,000 clones, approximately 86% of them seen just once; the ten biggest clones take up just over 8.5%. On this clone itself: Its antigen is still unknown.

Specimen: PBMCs. This receptor was obtained from a man aged 18 to 29 in good health and CMV-seropositive. The genes are TRBV30 and TRBJ2-1; D possibly corresponds to TRBD2 (5 bases). CDR3 protein: CACSSPGNNEQFF. The CDR3 DNA reads as TGTGCCTGCTCGTCCCCGGGGAACAATGAGCAGTTCTTC.